This T cell receptor (beta chain) was retrieved from a study of blood T cell repertoires in COVID-19. Overall study: The United States, Italy and Spain supplied acute and convalescent COVID-19 samples. In each case, the material was cDNA or gDNA derived from T cells, B-cell-depleted T cells, or PBMCs.

In the study's own analysis: Amplification of reference gene primers provided the estimated nucleated cell counts. TCRdb keeps only in-frame clones here, not all; method: immunoSEQ multiplex PCR. The V and J calls and clone size come from that table; D and trimming were worked out from the DNA. Here the sample spans about 400,000 clones, approximately 86% being singletons. Sequences were obtained from peripheral blood. The clonotype was recovered from a human donor in a cohort sampled during active COVID-19.

CDR3 amino acids: CASSKLAGSYEQYF. The CDR3 region has the DNA TGTGCCAGCAGCAAACTAGCGGGGTCCTACGAGCAGTACTTC. V is TRBV9 and J is TRBJ2-7, with 10 bases aligning to TRBD2. Germline CDR1 SGDLS, CDR2 YYNGEE. The trim removed 4 bases at V and 1 base at J, leaving 2 bases unmatched. CDR3 size: 14 residues.